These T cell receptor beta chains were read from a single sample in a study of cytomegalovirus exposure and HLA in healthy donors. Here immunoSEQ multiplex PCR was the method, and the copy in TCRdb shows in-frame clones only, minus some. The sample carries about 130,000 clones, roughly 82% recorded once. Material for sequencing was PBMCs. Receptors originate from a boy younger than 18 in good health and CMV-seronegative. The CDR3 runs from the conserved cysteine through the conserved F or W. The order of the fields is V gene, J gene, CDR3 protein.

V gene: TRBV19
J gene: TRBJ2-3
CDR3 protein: CASSISRGDDTQYF

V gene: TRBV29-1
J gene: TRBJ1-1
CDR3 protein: CSVTRDYSEAFF

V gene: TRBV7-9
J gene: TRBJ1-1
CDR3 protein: CASSPGTGGTEAFF

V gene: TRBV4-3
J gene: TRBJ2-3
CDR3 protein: CASSHSSRASGSTDTQYF

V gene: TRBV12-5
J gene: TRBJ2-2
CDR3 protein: CASGLPVARMTGELFF

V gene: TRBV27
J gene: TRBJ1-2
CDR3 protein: CASSSFNRADGYTF

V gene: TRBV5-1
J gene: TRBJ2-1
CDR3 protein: CASSPIAGAGNEQFF

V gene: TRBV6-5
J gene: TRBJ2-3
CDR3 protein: CASSYWGEDTQYF

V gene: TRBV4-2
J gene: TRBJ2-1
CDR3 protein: CASSHDYRTSGDEQFF

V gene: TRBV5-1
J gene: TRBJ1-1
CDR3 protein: CASSLGGQSWAFF

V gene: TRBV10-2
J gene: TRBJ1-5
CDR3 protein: CASSGSYTGGSQPQHF

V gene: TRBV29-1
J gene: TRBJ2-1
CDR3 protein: CSVETGSSYNEQFF

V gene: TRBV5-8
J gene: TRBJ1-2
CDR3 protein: CASSFEGAGANYGYTF

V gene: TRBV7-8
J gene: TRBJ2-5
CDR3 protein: CASSLGGGLAEETQYF

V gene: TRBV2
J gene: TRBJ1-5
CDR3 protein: CASSKTNQPQHF

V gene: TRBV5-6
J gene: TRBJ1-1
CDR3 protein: CASSLAPEVEAFF

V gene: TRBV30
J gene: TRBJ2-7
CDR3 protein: CAWSFSGSYEQYF

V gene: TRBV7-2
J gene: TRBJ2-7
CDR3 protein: CASSFASGREAYEQYF

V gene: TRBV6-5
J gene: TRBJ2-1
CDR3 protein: CASSYNRGRGEQFF

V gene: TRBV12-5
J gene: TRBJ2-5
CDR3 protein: CATAHSVLETQYF

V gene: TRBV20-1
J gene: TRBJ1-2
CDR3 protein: CSARDRDGYTF

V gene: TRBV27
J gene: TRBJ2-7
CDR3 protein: CASSNRGGASSYEQYF

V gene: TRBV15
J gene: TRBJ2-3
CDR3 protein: CATSRDAGGPDTQYF

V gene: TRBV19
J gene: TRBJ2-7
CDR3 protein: CASSIVVAGGSSEQYF

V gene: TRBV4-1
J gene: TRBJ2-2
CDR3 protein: CASSQDASGIFAGELFF

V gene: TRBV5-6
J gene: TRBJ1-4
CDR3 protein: CASSWTGSYNEKLFF

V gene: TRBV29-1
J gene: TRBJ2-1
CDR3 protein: CSAELGTSGMRSSYNEQFF

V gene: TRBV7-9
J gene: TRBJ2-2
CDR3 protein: CASTAGTGYTGELFF

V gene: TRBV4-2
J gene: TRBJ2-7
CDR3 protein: CASSPPASGYEQYF

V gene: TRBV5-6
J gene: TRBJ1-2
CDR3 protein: CASSLAPVNYGYTF

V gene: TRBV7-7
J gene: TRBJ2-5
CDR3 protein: CASSLGYQETQYF

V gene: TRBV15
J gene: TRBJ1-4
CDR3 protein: CATRQGMNNEKLFF

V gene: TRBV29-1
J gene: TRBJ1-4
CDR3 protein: CSVVTRGPNEKLFF

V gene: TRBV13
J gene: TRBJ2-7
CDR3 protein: CASSLRDRLYEQYF

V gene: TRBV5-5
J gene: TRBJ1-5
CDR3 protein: CASSPSGDPYSNQPQHF

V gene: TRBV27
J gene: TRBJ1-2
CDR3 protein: CASSPDAAGGYTF

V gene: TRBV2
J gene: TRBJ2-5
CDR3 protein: CASISRQGIRETQYF

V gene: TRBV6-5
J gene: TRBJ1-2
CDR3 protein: CASSPVRVDYGYTF

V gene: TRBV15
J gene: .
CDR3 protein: CATSRVPLLADEQYF

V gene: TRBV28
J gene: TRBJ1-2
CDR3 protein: CASMSRANYGYTF

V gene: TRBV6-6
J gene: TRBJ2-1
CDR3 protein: CASSYEGGSSYNEQFF

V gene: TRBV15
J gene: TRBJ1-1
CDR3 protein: CATSRLRTGGKTEAFF

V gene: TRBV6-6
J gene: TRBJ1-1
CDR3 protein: CASRPRVNGGKAFF

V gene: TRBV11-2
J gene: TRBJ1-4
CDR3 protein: CASSLDLRQGENEKLFF

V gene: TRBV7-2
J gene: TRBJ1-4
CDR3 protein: CASSLQGKATNEKLFF

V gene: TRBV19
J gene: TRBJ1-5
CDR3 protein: CASIPAVGQGYSNQPQHF

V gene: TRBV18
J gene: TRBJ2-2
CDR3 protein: CASSPRDRLAGELFF

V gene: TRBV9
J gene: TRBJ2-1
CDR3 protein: CASSVGQGRYNEQFF

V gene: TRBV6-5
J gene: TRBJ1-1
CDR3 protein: CASRQGRAFF

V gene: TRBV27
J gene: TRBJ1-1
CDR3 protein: CASGPGLMNTEAFF

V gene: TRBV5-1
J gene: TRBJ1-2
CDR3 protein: CASSLFQGMDGYTF

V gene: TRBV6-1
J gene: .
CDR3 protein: CASSEAPNSYEQYF

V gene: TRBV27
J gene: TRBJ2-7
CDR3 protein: CASSFSGVHEQYF